One sample yielded the 8 T cell receptor beta chains listed below, sequenced in a study of Ad26.COV2.S vaccination and SARS-CoV-2 variants (TCRdb year 2021). This specimen's treatment or condition label, per the study, means: some 19 received Ad26.COV2.S at low or high dose, single or two shots; 5 received placebo; per-sample allocation not given. For vaccine and placebo recipients, repertoires were sequenced using samples collected on day 63 after the first injection. Receptor libraries were prepared by the immunoSEQ multiplex PCR assay. The table was pulled from immuneACCESS by TCRdb, which kept in-frame rearrangements only. Such tables lose some clones; where checked, under half of the loss comes from unresolved V genes, and the rest has no known cause. A total of 440,000 or so clones appear in this sample, 90% of them only once. Around 4.5% of the sample comes from the top ten. The source material was peripheral blood, sampled in a trial of Ad26.COV2.S vaccine versus placebo. All receptors come from a person between 18 and 60 years old who received the Ad26.COV2.S COVID-19 vaccine or a placebo.

The sample holds a few counts of this clone. The genes are TRBV27 and TRBJ1-3, with D uncertain. Germline V CDR1 and CDR2: MNHEY, SMNVEV (reference sequence). This CDR3 comprises 13 residues. The V and J ends lost 3 bases and 1 base respectively, with 4 bases between them. The CDR3 is CASSLKSGNTIYF. The CDR3 nucleotides read TGTGCCAGCAGTTTGAAATCTGGAAACACCATATATTTT.

This rearrangement joins TRBV15 to TRBJ2-6, with D unclear. Germline V CDR1 and CDR2: LNHNV, YYDKDF (reference sequence). The CDR3 covers 15 residues. The V end lost 0 bases, the J end lost 7 bases, and 10 bases lay between the germline ends. This CDR3 reads CATSRDRASANVLTF. The CDR3 nucleotides are TGTGCCACCAGCAGAGATCGTGCCTCCGCCAACGTCCTGACTTTC.

The chain recombines TRBV4-1 with TRBJ2-1, with no clear D. The germline V gene encodes CDR1 MGHRA and CDR2 YSYEKL. V lost 4 bases, J lost 1 base, and 14 bases lay in between. The CDR3 is made up of 16 amino acids. CDR3 residues: CASSPPTASSYNEQFF. The CDR3 bases are TGCGCCAGCAGCCCCCCGACGGCTAGTTCCTACAATGAGCAGTTCTTC.

This chain joins TRBV7-2 and TRBJ2-5; D is unresolved. The germline V gene has CDR1 SGHTA and CDR2 FQGNSA. V gave up 5 bases and J gave up 2 bases, with 9 bases separating them. This CDR3 is 13 amino acids long. CDR3 sequence: CASSRARQETQYF. CDR3 nucleotides: TGTGCCAGCAGCCGCGCCCGGCAAGAGACCCAGTACTTC.

This clone was seen a single time. The J gene is TRBJ2-1, the V gene TRBV12-3 or TRBV12-4; D unclear. The CDR3 contains 13 residues. Trimming took off 7 bases at V and 1 base at J, with 8 bases between the two ends. This chain's CDR3 is CASKASSYNEQFF. The DNA for the CDR3 is TGTGCCAGCAAGGCGTCATCCTACAATGAGCAGTTCTTC.

The chain carries TRBV7-2 and TRBJ1-4, with D tentatively TRBD1 (5 bases). Deletions cut 1 base from V and 7 bases from J, with 13 bases between. This CDR3 spans 15 amino acids. The germline V gene has CDR1 SGHTA and CDR2 FQGNSA. This chain's CDR3 is CASSLDGAVGEKLFF. As DNA, the CDR3 is TGTGCCAGCAGCTTAGATGGGGCGGTGGGTGAAAAACTGTTTTTT.

The chain joins TRBV10-3 to TRBJ2-5, with D hard to call. Trimming left V 2 bases short and J 4 bases short, with 11 bases between. This CDR3 spans 14 amino acids. Germline V gene lookup returns CDR1 ENHRY and CDR2 SYGVKD. The CDR3 sequence is CAISEGRIGETQYF. CDR3 in DNA: TGTGCCATCAGTGAGGGCAGGATTGGAGAGACCCAGTACTTC.

This chain links TRBV7-9 with TRBJ2-5; possible D gene TRBD2, 6 bases. From germline, CDR1 is SEHNR and CDR2 FQNEAQ (reference sequence). The CDR3 totals 15 residues. V dropped 5 bases and J dropped 2 bases, with 15 bases sitting between them. CDR3 DNA: TGTGCCAGCAGCGGAGGGAGGTCAGGGCAAGAGACCCAGTACTTC. This sequence encodes CASSGGRSGQETQYF. Supplemented by reference TRBV7-9 and TRBJ2-5, the full variable domain reads DTGVSQNPRHKITKRGQNVTFRCDPISEHNRLYWYRQTLGQGPEFLTYFQNEAQLEKSRLLSDRFSAERPKGSFSTLEIQRTEQGDSAMYLCASSGGRSGQETQYFGPGTRLLVL.